Included here is one T cell receptor (beta chain) sequence, with context. This entry comes from a study of T-cell memory formation after mild COVID-19. TCRdb fed the 5' RACE reads into MiXCR, producing one record per CDR3 protein. The sample lists some 310,000 distinct CDR3 sequences; 20% to 25% were seen once. Looked up from germline, CDR1 is MNHEY and CDR2 is SVGEGT. CDR3 size: 15 residues. Trimming removed 6 bases from V and 6 bases from J; junction bases left unmatched: 10. This chain connects TRBV6-2 or TRBV6-3 to TRBJ1-5; TRBD1 matches at 8 bases. Sequencing was carried out using PBMCs or a T cell subset sorted from them (not recorded which). This TCR was sampled from a man between 18 and 35 years old who had mild COVID-19 (a few samples of this study predate the infection). Cell type and time point are not known. The CDR3 sequence is CASRFLDRDGQPQHF. The CDR3 coding sequence is TGTGCCAGCAGATTCCTGGACAGGGACGGTCAGCCCCAGCATTTT.